Listed below are T cell receptor beta chains from one sample, sequenced in a study of blood T cells in healthy people across ages. Via MiXCR, TCRdb re-called the 5' RACE reads, giving one row per CDR3 protein. The sample has under 700,000 distinct CDR3 sequences, 24% seen once. These same records also appear under a second study, on T cells of mothers and their children.

Sequenced sample: blood. The receptors shown here come from a boy aged 10-17 years in good health. Each CDR3 is given with its conserved first and last residue. The D gene is left open where the match is weak. The size field is filled for only some rows; it gives once, few, many or a size class.

. | few | TRBJ1-6 | TRBV7-2 | TGTGCCAGCAGCCCCGGGGCATCACCCCTCCACTTT | CASSPGASPLHF
. | few | TRBJ2-2 | TRBV5-5 | TGTGCCAGCAGCGACCGGGACTCCAACACCGGGGAGCTGTTTTTT | CASSDRDSNTGELFF
. | . | TRBJ1-4 | TRBV9 | TGTGCCAGCAGCGGCGGACCGATGAATGAAAAACTGTTTTTT | CASSGGPMNEKLFF
. | . | TRBJ1-5 | TRBV19 | TGTGCCAGTAGTCGGGGTGGCAATCAGCCCCAGCATTTT | CASSRGGNQPQHF
TRBD1 | many | TRBJ2-4 | TRBV7-9 | TGTGCCAGCAGCTCCCGGGACAGGGTCAACATTCAGTACTTC | CASSSRDRVNIQYF
TRBD2 | . | TRBJ2-7 | TRBV4-1 | TGCGCCAGCAGCCAAGATCTTACTAGCGGGAGAGGATTCATCTACGAGCAGTACTTC | CASSQDLTSGRGFIYEQYF
. | few | TRBJ2-3 | TRBV4-3 | TGCGCCAGCAGCCAAGAGTTCCGGAGCGCAGATACGCAGTATTTT | CASSQEFRSADTQYF
. | few | TRBJ2-3 | TRBV13 | TGTGCCAGCAGCTTCACGACAGGCGCCTCAACAGATACGCAGTATTTT | CASSFTTGASTDTQYF
. | few | TRBJ2-5 | TRBV5-6 | TGTGCCAGCACCGGAGGGGCCCGGACCCAATACTTC | CASTGGARTQYF
. | . | TRBJ2-7 | TRBV30 | TGTGCCTGGAGTTCTGGCAGTCCCTACGAGCAGTACTTC | CAWSSGSPYEQYF
. | . | TRBJ1-2 | TRBV7-3 | TGTGCCAGCAGCTTATTCAGGGCCCTCCCCGGGACACCTTTTAACTATGGCTACACCTTC | CASSLFRALPGTPFNYGYTF
. | . | TRBJ1-2 | TRBV4-1 | TGCGCCAGCAGCCAAGTCCGTGAGGTGGCTGGCTACACCTTC | CASSQVREVAGYTF
. | few | TRBJ2-7 | TRBV15 | TGTGCCACCAGCAGAGATAGGTTGGGGGACACTACCTACGAGCAGTACTTC | CATSRDRLGDTTYEQYF
. | . | TRBJ2-3 | TRBV14 | TGTGCCAGCAGCCTCCTATACTCAGGGGTAGGCACAGATACGCAGTATTTT | CASSLLYSGVGTDTQYF
. | few | TRBJ2-7 | TRBV2 | TGTGCCAGCAGTGAAATGGCGGGGATCTCCTACGAGCAGTACTTC | CASSEMAGISYEQYF